This T cell receptor beta chain was observed in a study of technical replicates of blood from several donors. CDR3 size: 14 residues. Germline V CDR1 and CDR2: MNHNS, SASEGT. V was clipped by 4 bases and J by 5 bases, with 14 bases between them. Clones were sequenced by immunoSEQ multiplex PCR, and TCRdb holds only the in-frame ones, with some missing. The repertoire has some 80,000 clones, 85% to 95% of them found once; the top ten carry approximately 0.37%. This receptor was obtained from a human donor in good health. The chain joins TRBV6-1 to TRBJ2-5; weak D call: TRBD1 (6 bases). The material sequenced was T cells isolated from PBMCs. CDR3 nucleotide sequence: TGTGCCAGCAGTGGGGCCAGGGGCGAGGAGACCCAGTACTTC. This gives the protein CASSGARGEETQYF.